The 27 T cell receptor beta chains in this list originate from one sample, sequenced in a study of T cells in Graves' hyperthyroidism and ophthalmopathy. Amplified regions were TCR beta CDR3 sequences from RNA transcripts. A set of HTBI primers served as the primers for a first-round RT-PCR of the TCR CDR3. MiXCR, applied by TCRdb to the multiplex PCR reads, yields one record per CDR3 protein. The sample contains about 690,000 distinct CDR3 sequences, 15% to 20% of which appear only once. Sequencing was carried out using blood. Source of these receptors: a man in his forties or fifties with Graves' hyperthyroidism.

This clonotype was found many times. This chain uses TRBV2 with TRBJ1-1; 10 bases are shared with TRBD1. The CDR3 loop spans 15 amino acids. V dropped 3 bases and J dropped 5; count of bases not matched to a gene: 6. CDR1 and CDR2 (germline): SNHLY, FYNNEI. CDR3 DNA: TGTGCCAGCAGTGACCTGGGACAGGGGAGGACTGAAGCTTTCTTT. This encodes CASSDLGQGRTEAFF.

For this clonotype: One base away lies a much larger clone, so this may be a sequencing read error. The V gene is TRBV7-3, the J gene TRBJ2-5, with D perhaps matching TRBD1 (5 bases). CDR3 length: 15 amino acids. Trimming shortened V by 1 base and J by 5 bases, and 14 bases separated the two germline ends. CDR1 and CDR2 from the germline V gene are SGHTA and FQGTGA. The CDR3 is CASSLRGRASETQYF. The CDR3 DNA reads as TGTGCCAGCAGCTTAAGGGGCAGGGCGTCGGAGACCCAGTACTTC.

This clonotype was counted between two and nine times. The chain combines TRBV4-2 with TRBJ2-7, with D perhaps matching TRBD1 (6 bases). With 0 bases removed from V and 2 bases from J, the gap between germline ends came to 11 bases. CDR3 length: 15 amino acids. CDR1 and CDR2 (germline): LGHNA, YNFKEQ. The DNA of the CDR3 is TGTGCCAGCAGCCAAGATGCACAGGGCACCTACGAGCAGTACTTC. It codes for CASSQDAQGTYEQYF.

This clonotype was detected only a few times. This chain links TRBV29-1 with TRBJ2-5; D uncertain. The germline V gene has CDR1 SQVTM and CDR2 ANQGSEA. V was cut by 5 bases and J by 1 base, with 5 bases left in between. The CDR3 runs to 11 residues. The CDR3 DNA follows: TGCAGCGTTTCGGGCCAAGAGACCCAGTACTTC. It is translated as CSVSGQETQYF.

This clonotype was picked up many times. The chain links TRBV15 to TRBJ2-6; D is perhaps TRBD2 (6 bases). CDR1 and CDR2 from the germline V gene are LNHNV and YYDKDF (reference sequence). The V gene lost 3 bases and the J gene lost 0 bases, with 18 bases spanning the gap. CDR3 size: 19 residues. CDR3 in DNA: TGTGCCACCAGCAGGGGAGGACACCTACCCGTCTCTGGGGCCAACGTCCTGACTTTC. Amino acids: CATSRGGHLPVSGANVLTF.

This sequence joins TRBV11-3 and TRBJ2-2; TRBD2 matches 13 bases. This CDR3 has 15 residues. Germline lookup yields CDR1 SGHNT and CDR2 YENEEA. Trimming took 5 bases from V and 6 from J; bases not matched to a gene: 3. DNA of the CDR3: TGTGCCAGCAGCCAACTAGCGGGAGGGCCCGGGGAGCTGTTTTTT. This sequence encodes CASSQLAGGPGELFF. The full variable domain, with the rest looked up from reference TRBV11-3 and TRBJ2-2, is EAGVVQSPRYKIIEKKQPVAFWCNPISGHNTLYWYLQNLGQGPELLIRYENEEAVDDSQLPKDRFSAERLKGVDSTLKIQPAELGDSAVYLCASSQLAGGPGELFFGEGSRLTVL.

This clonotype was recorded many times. CDR3 in amino acids: CASSPGLRGLGNSPLHF. The CDR3 DNA reads as TGTGCCAGCAGCCCCGGGTTGAGGGGGCTCGGCAATTCACCCCTCCACTTT. The chain links TRBV11-2 to TRBJ1-6, with 7 positions matching TRBD1. This CDR3 spans 17 amino acids. Germline V gene data show CDR1 as SGHAT and CDR2 as FQNNGV. V lost 5 bases and J lost 7; bases outside the gene matches: 14.

CDR3 protein: CATSDPGPRANEQFF. In DNA form, the CDR3 reads TGTGCCACCAGTGATCCTGGGCCAAGGGCGAATGAGCAGTTCTTC. The chain carries TRBV24-1 and TRBJ2-1, with unresolved D. V lost 3 bases and J 7 bases, leaving 15 bases between the germline ends. Germline lookup yields CDR1 KGHDR and CDR2 SFDVKD. This CDR3 has 15 residues.

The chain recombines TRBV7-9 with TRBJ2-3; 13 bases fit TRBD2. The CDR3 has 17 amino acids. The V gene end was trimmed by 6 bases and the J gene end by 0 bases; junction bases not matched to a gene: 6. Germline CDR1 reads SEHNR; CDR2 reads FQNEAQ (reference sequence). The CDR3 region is CASRGLAGPTSTDTQYF. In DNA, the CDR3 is TGTGCCAGCAGGGGACTAGCGGGGCCGACTAGCACAGATACGCAGTATTTT.

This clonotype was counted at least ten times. The chain's CDR3 is CASSFQDRGRQETQYF. For the CDR3, the DNA is TGTGCCAGCAGTTTTCAGGACAGGGGCCGCCAAGAGACCCAGTACTTC. The chain joins TRBV7-2 to TRBJ2-5, with 9 bases matching TRBD1. CDR1 is SGHTA and CDR2 is FQGNSA in the germline V gene. CDR3 length: 16 amino acids. J was trimmed by 1 base and V by 6 bases; bases with no gene match: 9.

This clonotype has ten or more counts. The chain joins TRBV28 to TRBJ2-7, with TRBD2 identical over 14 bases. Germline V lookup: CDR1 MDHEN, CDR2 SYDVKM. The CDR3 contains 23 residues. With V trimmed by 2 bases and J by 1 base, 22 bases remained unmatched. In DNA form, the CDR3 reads TGTGCCAGCAGTTTACCTTCGGCCCTTCGGGGGACTAGCGGGAGAGAAATGTCCTACGAGCAGTACTTC. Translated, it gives CASSLPSALRGTSGREMSYEQYF.

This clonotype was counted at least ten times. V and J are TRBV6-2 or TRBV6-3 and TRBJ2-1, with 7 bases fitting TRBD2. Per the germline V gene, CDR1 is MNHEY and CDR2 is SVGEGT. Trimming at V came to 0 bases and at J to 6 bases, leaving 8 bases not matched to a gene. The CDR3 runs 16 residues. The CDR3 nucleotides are TGTGCCAGCAGTTACTCCTGGGGGGGAGTAGGCAATGAGCAGTTCTTC. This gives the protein CASSYSWGGVGNEQFF.

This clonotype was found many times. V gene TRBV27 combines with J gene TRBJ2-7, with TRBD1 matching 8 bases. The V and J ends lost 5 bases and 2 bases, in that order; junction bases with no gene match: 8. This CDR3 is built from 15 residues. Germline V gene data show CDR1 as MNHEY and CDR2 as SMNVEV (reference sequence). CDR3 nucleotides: TGTGCCAGCAGTCCGACCGGGACAGGCCCCTACGAGCAGTACTTC. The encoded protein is CASSPTGTGPYEQYF.

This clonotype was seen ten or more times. This CDR3 reads CASSLLQANQPQHF. As DNA, the CDR3 is TGTGCCAGCAGTCTTCTACAGGCCAATCAGCCCCAGCATTTT. The rearrangement links TRBV2 to TRBJ1-5; weak D call: TRBD1 (5 bases). Per germline, CDR1 SNHLY and CDR2 FYNNEI. Trimming cost V 5 bases and J 3 bases, with 11 bases left between them. The CDR3 is 14 amino acids.

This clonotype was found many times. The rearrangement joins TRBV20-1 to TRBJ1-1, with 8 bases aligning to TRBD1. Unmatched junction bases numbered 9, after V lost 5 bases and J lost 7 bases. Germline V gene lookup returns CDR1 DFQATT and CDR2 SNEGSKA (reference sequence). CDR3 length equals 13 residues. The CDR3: CSAVPGQEFEAFF. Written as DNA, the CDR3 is TGCAGTGCTGTACCGGGACAGGAGTTTGAAGCTTTCTTT.

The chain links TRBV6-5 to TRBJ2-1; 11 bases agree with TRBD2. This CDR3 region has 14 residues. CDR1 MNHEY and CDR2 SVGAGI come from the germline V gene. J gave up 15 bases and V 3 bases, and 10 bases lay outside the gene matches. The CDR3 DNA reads TGTGCCAGCAGTTATTCTACTAGCGGGAGTTGGCTGTTCTTC. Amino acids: CASSYSTSGSWLFF.

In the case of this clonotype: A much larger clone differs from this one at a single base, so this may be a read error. CDR3 bases: TGTGCCAGCAGCGCACCGAGCCAAGAGACCCAGCACTTC. It encodes CASSAPSQETQHF. The chain carries TRBV6-1 and TRBJ2-5; D is uncertain. Per the germline V gene, CDR1 is MNHNS and CDR2 is SASEGT. This CDR3 spans 13 amino acids.

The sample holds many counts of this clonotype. In DNA form, the CDR3 reads TGCAGTGCTAGAGATTGGGACATACAAACGGAGGGAAAACTGTTTTTT. It yields the protein CSARDWDIQTEGKLFF. The rearrangement joins TRBV20-1 to TRBJ1-4; the D gene is possibly TRBD1 (6 bases). Germline CDR1 reads DFQATT; CDR2 reads SNEGSKA (reference sequence). V lost 0 bases, J lost 10 bases, and 21 bases lay in between. The CDR3 has 16 residues.

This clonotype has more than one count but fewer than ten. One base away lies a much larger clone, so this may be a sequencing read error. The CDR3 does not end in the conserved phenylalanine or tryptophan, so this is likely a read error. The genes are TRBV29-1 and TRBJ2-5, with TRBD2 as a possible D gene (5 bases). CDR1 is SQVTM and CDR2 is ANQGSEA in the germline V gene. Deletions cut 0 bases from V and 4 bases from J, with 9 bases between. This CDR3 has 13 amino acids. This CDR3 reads CSVEETRRETQYL. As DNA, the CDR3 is TGCAGCGTTGAAGAAACTAGACGAGAGACCCAGTACCTC.

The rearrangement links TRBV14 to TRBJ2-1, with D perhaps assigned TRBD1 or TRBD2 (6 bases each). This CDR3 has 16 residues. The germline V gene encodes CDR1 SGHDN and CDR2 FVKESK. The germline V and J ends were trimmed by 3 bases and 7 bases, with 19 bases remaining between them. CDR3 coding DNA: TGTGCCAGCAGCCAGGATTCTTGGGGGGCAAGGAATGAGCAGTTCTTC. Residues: CASSQDSWGARNEQFF.

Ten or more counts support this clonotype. The CDR3 is CASSFGRMYNEQFF. The CDR3 DNA sequence: TGTGCCAGCAGTTTTGGCAGGATGTACAATGAGCAGTTCTTC. The rearrangement links TRBV28 to TRBJ2-1; no clear D gene. From germline, CDR1 is MDHEN and CDR2 SYDVKM. The CDR3 runs 14 residues. V dropped 3 bases and J dropped 4 bases, with 10 bases sitting between them.

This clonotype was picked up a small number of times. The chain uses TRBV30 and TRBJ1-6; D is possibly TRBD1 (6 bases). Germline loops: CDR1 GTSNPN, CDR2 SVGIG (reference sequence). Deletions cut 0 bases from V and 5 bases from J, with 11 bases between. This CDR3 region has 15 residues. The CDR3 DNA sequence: TGTGCCTGGAGTGTAGGGGGAAGTGATAATTCACCCCTCCACTTT. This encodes CAWSVGGSDNSPLHF.

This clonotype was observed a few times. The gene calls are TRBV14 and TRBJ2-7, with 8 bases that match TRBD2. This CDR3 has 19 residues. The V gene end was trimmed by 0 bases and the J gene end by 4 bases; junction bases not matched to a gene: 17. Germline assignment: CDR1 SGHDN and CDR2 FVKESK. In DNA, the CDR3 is TGTGCCAGCAGCCAAGATCCCGCCAGATACGGGACTAGTGTATACGAGCAGTACTTC. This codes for CASSQDPARYGTSVYEQYF.

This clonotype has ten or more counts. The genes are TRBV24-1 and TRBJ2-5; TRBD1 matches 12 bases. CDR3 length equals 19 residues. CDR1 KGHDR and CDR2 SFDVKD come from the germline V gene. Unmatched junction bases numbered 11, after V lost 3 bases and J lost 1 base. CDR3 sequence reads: CATSDEGQGARHGQETQYF. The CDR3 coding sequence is TGTGCCACCAGTGATGAGGGACAGGGGGCACGTCACGGCCAAGAGACCCAGTACTTC.

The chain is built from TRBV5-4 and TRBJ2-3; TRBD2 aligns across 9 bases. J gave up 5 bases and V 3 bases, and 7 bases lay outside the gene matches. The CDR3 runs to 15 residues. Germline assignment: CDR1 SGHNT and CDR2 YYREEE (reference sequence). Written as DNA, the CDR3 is TGTGCCAGCAGCTCCGTAGCGGGAGCGGTAGATACGCAGTATTTT. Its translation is CASSSVAGAVDTQYF.

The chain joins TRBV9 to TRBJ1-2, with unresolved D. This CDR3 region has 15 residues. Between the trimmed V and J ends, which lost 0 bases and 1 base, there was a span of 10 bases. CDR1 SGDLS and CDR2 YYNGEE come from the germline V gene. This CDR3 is CASSVAGRFNYGYTF. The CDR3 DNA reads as TGTGCCAGCAGCGTAGCTGGGAGATTTAACTATGGCTACACCTTC. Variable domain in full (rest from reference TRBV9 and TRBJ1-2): DSGVTQTPKHLITATGQRVTLRCSPRSGDLSVYWYQQSLDQGLQFLIQYYNGEERAKGNILERFSAQQFPDLHSELNLSSLELGDSALYFCASSVAGRFNYGYTFGSGTRLTVV.

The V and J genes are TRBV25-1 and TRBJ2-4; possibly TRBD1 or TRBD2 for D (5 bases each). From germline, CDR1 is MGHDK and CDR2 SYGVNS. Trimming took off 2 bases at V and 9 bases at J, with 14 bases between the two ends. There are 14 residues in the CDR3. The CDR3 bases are TGTGCCAGCAGTGAACCCGGGCGAGGGGTCATTCAGTACTTC. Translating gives CASSEPGRGVIQYF.